This record covers a single TCR beta chain. Its antigen remains unidentified. The data are from a study of OX40 agonist ivuxolimab in advanced cancers. The overall study: Ivuxolimab, which patients received intravenously every 2 weeks, was dosed at 0.01 to 10 mg/kg.

Only in-frame clones appear in the TCRdb table, and some are missing; sequencing was by immunoSEQ multiplex PCR. The data contain about 99,000 clones, approximately 95% of them seen just once; the ten biggest clones take up 2%. Whole-study results and caveats: CD4+ and CD8+ blood T cells expanded clonally by week 6 at 0.1 to 3.0 mg/kg. On average, CD8+ T cells had more expanded clones than CD4+. The specificity for antigen of the expanded peripheral T cells was not determined.

The CDR3 is 15 amino acids. J gave up 2 bases and V 5 bases, and 5 bases lay outside the gene matches. Germline V gene data show CDR1 as LGHNA and CDR2 as YNFKEQ. The chain recombines TRBV4-2 with TRBJ1-5, with 8 bases fitting TRBD1. The input for sequencing was CD4+ or CD8+ T cells sorted from blood, taken in a trial of the OX40 agonist ivuxolimab. The sequence was obtained from an adult with an advanced solid tumor such as melanoma, head and neck, liver or kidney cancer. The CDR3 DNA reads as TGTGCCAGCAGCTTAGCAGGGGGCGGCAATCAGCCCCAGCATTTT. The encoded protein is CASSLAGGGNQPQHF.